One and the same sample provided the 4 T cell receptor beta chains below, sequenced in a study of early T cells in non-severe SARS-CoV-2 infection. TCRdb reprocessed the 5' RACE reads with MiXCR, giving one entry per CDR3 protein. The sample yields about 87,000 distinct CDR3 sequences, 13% to 15% seen once. Source material: whole blood. The origin of the receptors is an adult who was a healthcare worker with PCR-confirmed SARS-CoV-2 infection or an uninfected control (not recorded which).

The V call is TRBV29-1, the J call TRBJ1-1; 9 positions agree with TRBD1. The germline V gene encodes CDR1 SQVTM and CDR2 ANQGSEA. CDR3 length: 13 amino acids. The junction had 8 bases not matched to a gene; V was cut back by 8 bases and J by 4 bases. CDR3 bases: TGCAGCACCCGGGACAGGGTGATCACTGAAGCTTTCTTT. Its protein product is CSTRDRVITEAFF.

In its sample, this clonotype was seen a few times. The chain is built from TRBV29-1 and TRBJ1-1; 7 positions match TRBD1. V gave up 7 bases and J gave up 3 bases; unmatched junction bases: 11. Germline V gene sequence: CDR1 SQVTM, CDR2 ANQGSEA. There are 14 residues in the CDR3. CDR3: CSASSGQADTEAFF. The CDR3 DNA sequence: TGCAGCGCCAGTTCTGGACAGGCAGACACTGAAGCTTTCTTT.

The chain has TRBV6-9 and TRBJ2-2; no clear D. The germline CDR1 and CDR2 sequences are MNHGY and SVAAGI. Between the trimmed V and J ends, which lost 6 bases and 3 bases, there was a span of 20 bases. The CDR3 contains 17 residues. The CDR3: CASSPRYRSEYTGELFF. The CDR3 region has the DNA TGTGCCAGCAGCCCCAGATACCGGTCGGAGTACACCGGGGAGCTGTTTTTT.

This clonotype turned up a few times. The CDR3 reads CASSLDRTGRNGYTF. In nucleotides, the CDR3 is TGTGCCAGCAGCTTAGATCGAACAGGGAGGAACGGCTACACCTTC. The rearrangement uses TRBV11-2 and TRBJ1-2; D possibly corresponds to TRBD1 (6 bases). The CDR3 is 15 amino acids. Per germline, CDR1 SGHAT and CDR2 FQNNGV. The ends were cut back, 0 bases at V and 8 bases at J, with 16 bases in the middle.